One sample yielded the 21 T cell receptor beta chains listed below, sequenced in a study of blood T cell repertoires in COVID-19. The table came from immunoSEQ multiplex PCR; TCRdb's copy has only in-frame clones and leaves some out. The table includes 200,000 to 250,000 clones, around 85% detected once. Material: peripheral blood. These receptors all come from a woman aged 30 to 39 who had recovered from COVID-19.

The rearrangement uses TRBV6-5 and TRBJ2-7, with no clear D. V was trimmed by 8 bases and J by 2 bases, leaving 13 bases between them. CDR1 is MNHEY and CDR2 is SVGAGI in the germline V gene. The CDR3 totals 13 residues. CDR3 residues: CASRGSSTYEQYF. CDR3 sequence (DNA): TGTGCCAGCCGCGGCAGCTCTACCTACGAGCAGTACTTC.

The rearrangement uses TRBV18 and TRBJ2-3, with D unclear. The germline gives CDR1 KGHSH, CDR2 LQKENI. The length of the CDR3 is 14 residues. The V gene lost 1 base and the J gene lost 0 bases, with 5 bases spanning the gap. The CDR3 region is CASSPRQSTDTQYF. The CDR3 nucleotides are TGTGCCAGCTCACCACGGCAGAGCACAGATACGCAGTATTTT.

The chain carries TRBV5-1 and TRBJ2-5; D possibly corresponds to TRBD1 (5 bases). The length of the CDR3 is 14 residues. Germline V CDR1 and CDR2: SGHRS, YFSETQ. Trimming stripped 4 bases from V and 1 base from J, with 11 bases between. CDR3 in amino acids: CASSQDTTQETQYF. The CDR3 region has the DNA TGCGCCAGCAGCCAGGACACTACCCAAGAGACCCAGTACTTC.

The chain employs TRBV27 and TRBJ2-3; the match to TRBD2 covers 7 bases. Per germline, CDR1 MNHEY and CDR2 SMNVEV (reference sequence). Unmatched junction bases numbered 16, after V lost 3 bases and J lost 4 bases. The CDR3 runs 18 residues. CDR3 nucleotide sequence: TGTGCCAGCAGTTTCTTGGTTGCGGCGGGGGACTACCCAGATACGCAGTATTTT. Translation: CASSFLVAAGDYPDTQYF.

The genes are TRBV29-1 and TRBJ1-1, with D tentatively TRBD1 (5 bases). The germline V and J ends were trimmed by 3 bases and 0 bases, with 14 bases remaining between them. Germline V gives CDR1 SQVTM, CDR2 ANQGSEA. This CDR3 has 15 amino acids. The CDR3 reads CSVDAGWAMNTEAFF. DNA of the CDR3: TGCAGCGTTGATGCAGGGTGGGCGATGAACACTGAAGCTTTCTTT.

DNA for the CDR3: TGTGCCATCACCCCACAGGGATTAGGCACTGAAGCTTTCTTT. As protein: CAITPQGLGTEAFF. This chain joins TRBV10-3 and TRBJ1-1; D is possibly TRBD1 (6 bases). The V end lost 7 bases, the J end lost 4 bases, and 16 bases lay between the germline ends. CDR3 size: 14 residues. Germline V CDR1 and CDR2: ENHRY, SYGVKD.

V usage is TRBV11-2 and J usage is TRBJ2-3; D is possibly TRBD1 (6 bases). V lost 5 bases and J 0 bases, leaving 12 bases between the germline ends. The CDR3 runs to 15 residues. Germline V gene lookup returns CDR1 SGHAT and CDR2 FQNNGV. CDR3 coding DNA: TGTGCCAGCAGCCCCTGGGGGCCTAGCACAGATACGCAGTATTTT. This codes for CASSPWGPSTDTQYF.

The V gene is TRBV7-7, the J gene TRBJ2-2; perhaps TRBD1 as D (7 bases). The germline V gene encodes CDR1 SSHAT and CDR2 FNYEAQ (reference sequence). V was shortened by 0 bases and J by 2 bases, with 13 bases between the two germline ends. This CDR3 contains 17 residues. The CDR3 DNA is TGTGCCAGCAGCTTAGCTTCAGGGGGGACCAACACCGGGGAGCTGTTTTTT. Its protein is CASSLASGGTNTGELFF.

The table lists this clone with a count of one. V and J are TRBV29-1 and TRBJ2-1; tentatively, D is TRBD2 (6 bases). The CDR3 is 14 amino acids. V was clipped by 6 bases and J by 7 bases, with 19 bases between them. Germline V gene data show CDR1 as SQVTM and CDR2 as ANQGSEA. The CDR3 sequence is CSVWGEPTRNEQFF. The DNA of the CDR3 is TGCAGCGTATGGGGGGAGCCTACGAGAAATGAGCAGTTCTTC.

This clone occurred a few times. Additional DNA sequences in this sample encode the identical CDR3. V usage is TRBV12-3 or TRBV12-4 and J usage is TRBJ1-2, with D maybe TRBD1 (5 bases). V gave up 1 base and J gave up 5 bases, with 8 bases separating them. CDR3 length equals 13 residues. The CDR3 nucleotides read TGTGCCAGCAGTTTAGGGCAGGGTTATGGCTACACCTTC. It yields the protein CASSLGQGYGYTF.

The chain has TRBV29-1 and TRBJ1-1; 7 nucleotides line up with TRBD1. V was clipped by 6 bases and J by 6 bases; unmatched bases: 10. There are 13 residues in the CDR3. Germline values: CDR1 SQVTM, CDR2 ANQGSEA. The CDR3 sequence: CSVIPPDRAEAFF. CDR3 DNA sequence: TGCAGCGTAATACCTCCCGACAGGGCTGAAGCTTTCTTT.

This chain links TRBV18 with TRBJ2-3, with TRBD1 matching over 8 bases. Germline-derived CDR1 and CDR2 are KGHSH and LQKENI. The CDR3 length is 17 residues. V dropped 3 bases and J dropped 2; count of bases not matched to a gene: 10. The CDR3 DNA sequence: TGTGCCAGCTCACCCACGGGACAGGCAACATTCACAGATACGCAGTATTTT. It codes for CASSPTGQATFTDTQYF.

The table lists this clone with a count of one. The gene calls are TRBV9 and TRBJ1-2; TRBD1 matches at 10 bases. The CDR3 spans 14 residues. V lost 4 bases and J lost 7; bases outside the gene matches: 7. From germline, CDR1 is SGDLS and CDR2 YYNGEE. The chain's CDR3 is CASSQTGGVGGYTF. The CDR3 DNA is TGTGCCAGCAGCCAGACAGGGGGCGTTGGTGGCTACACCTTC.

This clone occurred once. The chain recombines TRBV3-1 (or the pseudogene TRBV3-2) with TRBJ2-2, with 7 bases aligning to TRBD2. After removal of 2 bases from V and 7 bases from J, the junction contained 7 bases not matched to a gene. The CDR3 extends over 15 amino acids. CDR1 is LGHDT and CDR2 is YNNKEL in the germline V gene (reference sequence). CDR3: CASSQSIGRGGELFF. DNA for the CDR3: TGTGCCAGCAGCCAATCTATTGGGAGGGGCGGGGAGCTGTTTTTT.

This sequence joins TRBV19 and TRBJ1-1; 9 nucleotides agree with TRBD1. Germline CDR1 reads LNHDA; CDR2 reads SQIVND (reference sequence). The CDR3 is 15 residues long. The V and J ends lost 1 base and 4 bases, in that order; junction bases with no gene match: 4. Here the CDR3 DNA reads TGTGCCAGTAGTATAGGGGGACAGGGTACCACTGAAGCTTTCTTT. Translation gives CASSIGGQGTTEAFF.

CDR3 bases: TGTGCCAGCACCCGCGGCAGAGGGAGCTCCTACAATGAGCAGTTCTTC. Protein sequence: CASTRGRGSSYNEQFF. The chain couples TRBV14 to TRBJ2-1; possible D gene TRBD2, 5 bases. Germline loops: CDR1 SGHDN, CDR2 FVKESK. The CDR3 totals 16 residues. Trimming took 7 bases from V and 0 from J, leaving 16 bases between them.

V is TRBV19 and J is TRBJ1-5; D is perhaps TRBD1 (5 bases). The CDR3 is 14 amino acids. The V gene lost 2 bases and the J gene lost 4 bases, with 9 bases spanning the gap. Germline assignment: CDR1 LNHDA and CDR2 SQIVND (reference sequence). CDR3 in DNA: TGTGCCAGTAGTATAACTGGGGCAAATCAGCCCCAGCATTTT. This translates into CASSITGANQPQHF.

The CDR3 DNA follows: TGTGCCAGCAGTCTCGGGACAGGGAAGTGCACCTTC. Residues: CASSLGTGKCTF. The chain links TRBV27 to TRBJ1-2, with 9 bases identical to TRBD1. The CDR3 runs 12 residues. Looked up from germline, CDR1 is MNHEY and CDR2 is SMNVEV (reference sequence). The ends lost 5 bases at V and 13 bases at J; junction bases unmatched: 8.

The V call is TRBV25-1, the J call TRBJ2-7, with 7 nucleotides matching TRBD1. With 6 bases clipped from V and 0 bases from J, the junction kept 8 bases outside the gene matches. CDR1 is MGHDK and CDR2 is SYGVNS in the germline V gene. The length of the CDR3 is 15 residues. This chain's CDR3 is CASSLGQASSYEQYF. The CDR3 DNA reads as TGTGCCAGCAGCCTAGGACAGGCTAGCTCCTACGAGCAGTACTTC.

CDR3 in amino acids: CASSQTPQGAETEAFF. CDR3 DNA: TGCGCCAGCAGCCAAACCCCGCAGGGGGCAGAAACTGAAGCTTTCTTT. The rearrangement uses TRBV4-3 and TRBJ1-1; 8 bases are shared with TRBD1. V trimming: 2 bases; J trimming: 5 bases; junction bases outside the gene matches: 10. The CDR3 contains 16 residues. The germline CDR1 and CDR2 sequences are LGHNA and YSLEER.

The genes are TRBV5-5 and TRBJ1-2; D is undetermined. There are 15 residues in the CDR3. V shed 0 bases and J shed 4 bases, with 13 bases lying between them. Germline-derived CDR1 and CDR2 are SGHKS and YYEKEE (reference sequence). The CDR3 reads CASSLEFVLFYGYTF. The CDR3 nucleotides read TGTGCCAGCAGCTTGGAGTTCGTACTCTTCTATGGCTACACCTTC.